This TCR beta chain was recorded in a study of blood T cell repertoires in COVID-19. This clone appeared a single time. The method was immunoSEQ multiplex PCR; TCRdb's version includes in-frame clones alone and lacks a portion of them. The sample shows 200,000 or so clones, about 83% of them seen only once. The ends were cut back, 7 bases at V and 5 bases at J, with 15 bases in the middle. The CDR3 runs 14 residues. Germline CDR1 is MDHEN and CDR2 is SYDVKM. Those enrolled in Seattle joined during active infection and were followed longitudinally afterward. The sequencing input was peripheral blood. The rearrangement links TRBV28 to TRBJ1-5; weak D call: TRBD1 (5 bases). The receptor's source is an older person with COVID-19, enrolled during active disease. The CDR3 loop is CASTQGGADQPQHF. CDR3 in DNA: TGTGCCAGCACCCAGGGAGGGGCGGATCAGCCCCAGCATTTT.